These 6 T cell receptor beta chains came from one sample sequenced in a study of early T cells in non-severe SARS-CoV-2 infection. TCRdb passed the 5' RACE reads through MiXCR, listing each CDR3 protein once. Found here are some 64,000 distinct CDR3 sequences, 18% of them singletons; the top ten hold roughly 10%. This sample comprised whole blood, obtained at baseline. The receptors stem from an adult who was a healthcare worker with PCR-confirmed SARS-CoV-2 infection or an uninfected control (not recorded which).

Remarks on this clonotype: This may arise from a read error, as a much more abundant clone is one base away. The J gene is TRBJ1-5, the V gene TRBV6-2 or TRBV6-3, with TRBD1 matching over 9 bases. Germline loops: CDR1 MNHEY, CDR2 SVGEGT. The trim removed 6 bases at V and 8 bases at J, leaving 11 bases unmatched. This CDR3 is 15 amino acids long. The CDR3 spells CASRDGTGKLKPQHF. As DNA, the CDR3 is TGTGCCAGCAGGGACGGGACAGGGAAATTGAAGCCCCAGCATTTT.

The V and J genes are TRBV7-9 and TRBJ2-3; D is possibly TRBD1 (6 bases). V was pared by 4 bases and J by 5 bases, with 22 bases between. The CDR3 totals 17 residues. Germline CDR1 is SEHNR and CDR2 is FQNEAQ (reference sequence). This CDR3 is CASSSLGQGPSGDTQYF. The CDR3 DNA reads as TGTGCCAGCAGCTCCCTCGGGCAGGGGCCATCAGGAGATACGCAGTATTTT.

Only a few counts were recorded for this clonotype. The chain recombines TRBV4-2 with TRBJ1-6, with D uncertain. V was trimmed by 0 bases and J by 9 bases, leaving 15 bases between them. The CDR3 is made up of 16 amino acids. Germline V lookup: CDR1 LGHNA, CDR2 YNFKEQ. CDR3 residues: CASSQDSGMKSSPLHF. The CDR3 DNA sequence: TGTGCCAGCAGCCAAGATTCGGGGATGAAAAGTTCACCCCTCCACTTT.

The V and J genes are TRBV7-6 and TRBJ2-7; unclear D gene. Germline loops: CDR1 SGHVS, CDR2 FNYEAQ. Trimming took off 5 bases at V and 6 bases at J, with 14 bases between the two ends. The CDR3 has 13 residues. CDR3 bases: TGTGCCAGCAGCCTATCTCGAACCGGCGAGCAGTACTTC. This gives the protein CASSLSRTGEQYF.

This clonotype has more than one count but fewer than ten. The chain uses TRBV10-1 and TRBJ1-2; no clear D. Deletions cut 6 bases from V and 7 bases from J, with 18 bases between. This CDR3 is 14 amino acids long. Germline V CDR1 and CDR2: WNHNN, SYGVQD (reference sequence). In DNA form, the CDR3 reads TGCGCCAGCAGAGCAGGCAAAATACGCTCTGGCTACACCTTC. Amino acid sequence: CASRAGKIRSGYTF.

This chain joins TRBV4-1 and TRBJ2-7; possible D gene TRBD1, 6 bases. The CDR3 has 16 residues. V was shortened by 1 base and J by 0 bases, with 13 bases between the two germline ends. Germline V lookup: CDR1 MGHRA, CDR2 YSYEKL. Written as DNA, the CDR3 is TGCGCCAGCAGCCAAGTTTCAGGGGCGAGCTCCTACGAGCAGTACTTC. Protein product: CASSQVSGASSYEQYF.